Ten or more counts support the clone carrying this T cell receptor (beta chain). This sample was included in a study of patients and donors after allogeneic stem cell transplantation. The V gene lost 5 bases and the J gene lost 0 bases, with 14 bases spanning the gap. Germline values: CDR1 DFQATT, CDR2 SNEGSKA (reference sequence). The CDR3 length is 15 residues. TCRdb reprocessed the RT-PCR reads with MiXCR, giving one entry per CDR3 protein. The sample has hundreds of thousands of distinct CDR3 sequences; under 20% are singletons. Specimen: blood, either unsorted or a sorted T cell fraction (not recorded which). The chain recombines TRBV20-1 with TRBJ2-4; D is unclear. This TCR derives from a human donor who was either an allogeneic HSCT recipient or a stem cell or donor lymphocyte infusion donor (not recorded which). It is not recorded whose cells these are; they may come from a transplant donor. The CDR3 protein is CSAGSVSLAKNIQYF. The CDR3 DNA reads as TGCAGTGCTGGAAGCGTTTCCTTAGCCAAAAACATTCAGTACTTC.